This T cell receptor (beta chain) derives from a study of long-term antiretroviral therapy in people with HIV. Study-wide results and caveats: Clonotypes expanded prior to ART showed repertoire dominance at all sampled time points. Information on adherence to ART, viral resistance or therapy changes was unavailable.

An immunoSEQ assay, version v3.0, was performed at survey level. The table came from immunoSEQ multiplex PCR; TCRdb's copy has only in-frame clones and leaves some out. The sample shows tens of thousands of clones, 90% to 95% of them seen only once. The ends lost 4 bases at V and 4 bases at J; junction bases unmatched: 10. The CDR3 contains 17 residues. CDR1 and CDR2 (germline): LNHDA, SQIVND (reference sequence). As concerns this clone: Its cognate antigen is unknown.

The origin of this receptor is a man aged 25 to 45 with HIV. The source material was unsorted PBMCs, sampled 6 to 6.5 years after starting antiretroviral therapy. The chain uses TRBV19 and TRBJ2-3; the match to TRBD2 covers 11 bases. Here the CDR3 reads CASSKLAGALRADTQYF. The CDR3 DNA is TGTGCCAGTAGTAAACTAGCGGGAGCCCTTAGGGCAGATACGCAGTATTTT.